The present T cell receptor (beta chain) was sequenced within a study of CD8 T cells in Susac syndrome. Germline CDR1 and CDR2: LNHNV and YYDKDF (reference sequence). The CDR3 consists of 14 residues. Trimming shortened V by 0 bases and J by 3 bases, and 5 bases separated the two germline ends. An amount of RNA that ranged from roughly 0.45 to 1 ug was reverse transcribed with random hexamers. TCRdb ran MiXCR on the immunoSEQ multiplex PCR reads and lists one entry per CDR3 protein. The data contain approximately 220,000 distinct CDR3 sequences, 95% of them singletons. Negative isolation yielded CD8+ and CD4+ T cells; FACS enriched TEMRA cells.

The chain uses TRBV15 and TRBJ2-2; D gene unclear. The sequencing sample was made of CD4+ T cells from PBMCs. The TCR originated in a human donor with multiple sclerosis. In DNA form, the CDR3 reads TGTGCCACCAGCAGAGATCTGTACACCGGGGAGCTGTTTTTT. It yields the protein CATSRDLYTGELFF. The whole variable domain, filled in from reference TRBV15 and TRBJ2-2, reads DAMVIQNPRYQVTQFGKPVTLSCSQTLNHNVMYWYQQKSSQAPKLLFHYYDKDFNNEADTPDNFQSRRPNTSFCFLDIRSPGLGDTAMYLCATSRDLYTGELFFGEGSRLTVL.